One sample yielded the 2 T cell receptor beta chains listed below, sequenced in a study of cytomegalovirus exposure and HLA in healthy donors. PCR involved 60 Vbeta and 13 Jbeta primers. This table comes from immunoSEQ multiplex PCR, and its TCRdb copy is limited to in-frame clones, with some not included. The sample lists 85,000 to 130,000 clones; around 82% were seen once. Sequences were obtained from PBMCs. All receptors derive from a woman between 50 and 59 years old in good health and CMV-seropositive.

The chain couples TRBV7-8 to TRBJ2-4; 9 nucleotides line up with TRBD1. Germline CDR1 is SGHVS and CDR2 is FQNEAQ. CDR3 length: 20 amino acids. The junction had 16 bases not matched to a gene; V was cut back by 4 bases and J by 0 bases. This CDR3 reads CASSSPRGSGTGLAKNIQYF. CDR3 coding DNA: TGTGCCAGCAGCTCCCCCCGGGGGAGCGGGACAGGGTTAGCCAAAAACATTCAGTACTTC.

The V and J genes are TRBV5-1 and TRBJ2-1, with 8 bases that match TRBD2. This CDR3 is built from 16 residues. Germline CDR1 reads SGHRS; CDR2 reads YFSETQ. Unmatched junction bases numbered 14, after V lost 4 bases and J lost 8 bases. The CDR3 loop is CASSPAGGSGTYEQFF. As DNA, the CDR3 is TGCGCCAGCAGCCCCGCGGGCGGTAGCGGGACGTATGAGCAGTTCTTC.